The 8 T cell receptor beta chains below were found in one sample sequenced in a study of cytomegalovirus exposure and HLA in healthy donors (dated by TCRdb to between 2016 and 2019). Libraries were built with the immunoSEQ multiplex PCR assay. The multiplex PCR relied on a mix of 60 forward primers for TCR Vbeta segments and 13 reverse primers for TCR Jbeta segments. TCRdb holds this immuneACCESS table with in-frame rearrangements only. Some clones are missing; in checked studies, unresolved V genes explain under half, and the rest has no known cause. The sample table shows about 82,000 clones, and over 9.5% are seen once. Over 20% of the sample lies in the top ten. Sequencing used PBMCs. Receptors originate from a man aged 55 to 70 in good health and CMV-seropositive.

J is TRBJ2-7 and V is TRBV19; 8 bases are a match to TRBD2. This CDR3 is built from 14 residues. With 7 bases clipped from V and 2 bases from J, the junction kept 7 bases outside the gene matches. Germline V lookup: CDR1 LNHDA, CDR2 SQIVND (reference sequence). The chain's CDR3 is CASTGGAGAYEQYF. In DNA form, the CDR3 reads TGTGCCAGTACGGGGGGAGCGGGAGCCTACGAGCAGTACTTC. Combining the CDR3 with reference TRBV19 and TRBJ2-7 gives the whole variable domain DGGITQSPKYLFRKEGQNVTLSCEQNLNHDAMYWYRQDPGQGLRLIYYSQIVNDFQKGDIAEGYSVSREKKESFPLTVTSAQKNPTAFYLCASTGGAGAYEQYFGPGTRLTVT.

The table lists this clone with a few counts. CDR3 sequence (DNA): TGTGCCAGCAGCTCCCTCCGAAACACCATATATTTT. Translating gives CASSSLRNTIYF. The rearrangement joins TRBV11-2 to TRBJ1-3; the D is unclear. The CDR3 contains 12 residues. V lost 4 bases, J lost 5 bases, and 6 bases lay in between. Germline CDR1 SGHAT, CDR2 FQNNGV.

A few counts support this clone. The chain carries TRBV5-1 and TRBJ2-1; 13 bases match TRBD2. V was pared by 4 bases and J by 8 bases, with 6 bases of the junction left unmatched. Germline-derived CDR1 and CDR2 are SGHRS and YFSETQ. The CDR3 contains 15 residues. The CDR3 loop is CASSLTSGGLYEQFF. The CDR3 bases are TGCGCCAGCAGCCTGACTAGCGGGGGGCTCTATGAGCAGTTCTTC.

This clone was counted only a few times. V and J are TRBV6-4 and TRBJ2-1; D is possibly TRBD2 (5 bases). The CDR3 spans 16 residues. With 5 bases removed from V and 8 bases from J, the gap between germline ends came to 22 bases. Germline assignment: CDR1 MRHNA and CDR2 SNTAGT. CDR3 in DNA: TGTGCCAGCAGTCAGTACTACGGGGATTTAGGCGATGAGCAGTTCTTC. Translation gives CASSQYYGDLGDEQFF.

The rearrangement uses TRBV30 and TRBJ1-5; D not certain. CDR3 length: 13 amino acids. V was shortened by 2 bases and J by 2 bases, with 7 bases between the two germline ends. Germline values: CDR1 GTSNPN, CDR2 SVGIG (reference sequence). This CDR3 reads CAWSPGGNQPQHF. CDR3 in DNA: TGTGCCTGGAGTCCGGGAGGCAATCAGCCCCAGCATTTT. The full variable domain, completed using reference TRBV30 and TRBJ1-5, is SQTIHQWPATLVQPVGSPLSLECTVEGTSNPNLYWYRQAAGRGLQLLFYSVGIGQISSEVPQNLSASRPQDRQFILSSKKLLLSDSGFYLCAWSPGGNQPQHFGDGTRLSIL.

The V call is TRBV6-4, the J call TRBJ2-2; D might be TRBD1 (6 bases). The length of the CDR3 is 16 residues. Germline V gene sequence: CDR1 MRHNA, CDR2 SNTAGT. The V end was cut by 4 bases, the J end by 4 bases, with 16 bases between. CDR3 sequence (DNA): TGTGCCAGCAGTGTACGGCGAGGGGGTAGCACCGGGGAGCTGTTTTTT. As protein: CASSVRRGGSTGELFF.

This clone was recorded a few times. The chain carries TRBV2 and TRBJ1-1, with D perhaps TRBD1 (5 bases). From germline, CDR1 is SNHLY and CDR2 FYNNEI. This CDR3 is built from 12 residues. The V gene lost 6 bases and the J gene lost 5 bases, with 10 bases spanning the gap. CDR3 in amino acids: CASRGLGTEAFF. Written as DNA, the CDR3 is TGTGCCAGCAGGGGACTAGGGACTGAAGCTTTCTTT.

The rearrangement joins TRBV9 to TRBJ2-7, with TRBD2 matching over 12 bases. Trimming at V came to 0 bases and at J to 5 bases, leaving 0 bases not matched to a gene. Germline V lookup: CDR1 SGDLS, CDR2 YYNGEE. The length of the CDR3 is 14 residues. For the CDR3, the DNA is TGTGCCAGCAGCGTAGGACTAGCGGGGGACGAGCAGTACGTC. Residues: CASSVGLAGDEQYV.